This T cell receptor beta chain is drawn from a study of T cells in Graves' hyperthyroidism and ophthalmopathy. V was pared by 4 bases and J by 7 bases, with 9 bases between. This CDR3 is 13 amino acids long. Germline CDR1 SGHRS, CDR2 YFSETQ. This clonotype was seen a handful of times. Its specificity is not known. Those patients with uncontrolled infection, other autoimmune disease, pregnancy or lactation were excluded. Around 9.9 ml of fresh peripheral blood supplied the PBMCs. General study results and limits: Model output signaled ophthalmopathy a median approximately 6 months ahead of onset.

Researchers amplified the TCR beta CDR3 regions from RNA transcripts. First-round RT-PCR of the TCR CDR3 relied on the HTBI primer set. MiXCR, run by TCRdb on the multiplex PCR reads, gives a single entry per CDR3 protein. The profile shows around 340,000 distinct CDR3 sequences, approximately 18% of them singletons. The sequence derives from a woman aged 30 to 39 with Graves' hyperthyroidism that later progressed to Graves' ophthalmopathy. J is TRBJ1-6 and V is TRBV5-1; D is uncertain. Specimen: blood. CDR3 sequence reads: CASSLGRNSPLHF. CDR3 nucleotides: TGCGCCAGCAGCCTCGGGAGAAATTCACCCCTCCACTTT.